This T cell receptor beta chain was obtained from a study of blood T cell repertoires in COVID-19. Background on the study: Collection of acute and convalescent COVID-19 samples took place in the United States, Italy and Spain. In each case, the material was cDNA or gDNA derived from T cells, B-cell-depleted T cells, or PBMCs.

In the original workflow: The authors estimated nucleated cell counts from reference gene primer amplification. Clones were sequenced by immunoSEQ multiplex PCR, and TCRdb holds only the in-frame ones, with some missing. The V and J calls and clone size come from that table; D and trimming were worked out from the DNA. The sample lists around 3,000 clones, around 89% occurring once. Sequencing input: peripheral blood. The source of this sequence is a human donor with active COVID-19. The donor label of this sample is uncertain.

The CDR3 region is CASSPRVPSNQPQHF. CDR3 nucleotides: TGTGCCAGCAGCCCCCGGGTGCCTAGCAATCAGCCCCAGCATTTT. The V and J genes are TRBV7-9 and TRBJ1-5; D is undetermined. CDR3 length equals 15 residues. Germline V lookup: CDR1 SEHNR, CDR2 FQNEAQ (reference sequence). Trimming pared 5 bases from V and 0 bases from J, leaving 11 bases between.